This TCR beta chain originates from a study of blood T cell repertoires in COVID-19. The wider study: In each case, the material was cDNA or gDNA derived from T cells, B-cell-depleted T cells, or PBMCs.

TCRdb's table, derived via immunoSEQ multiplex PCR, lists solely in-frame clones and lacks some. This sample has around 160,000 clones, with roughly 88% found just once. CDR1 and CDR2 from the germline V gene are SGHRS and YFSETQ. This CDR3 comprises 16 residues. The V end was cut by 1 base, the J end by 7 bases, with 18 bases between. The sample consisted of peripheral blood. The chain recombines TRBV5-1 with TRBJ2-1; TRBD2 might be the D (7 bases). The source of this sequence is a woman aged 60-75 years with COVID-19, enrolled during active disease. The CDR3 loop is CASSLFSSRGHNEQFF. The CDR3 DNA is TGCGCCAGCAGCTTGTTTTCCTCGCGGGGGCATAATGAGCAGTTCTTC.